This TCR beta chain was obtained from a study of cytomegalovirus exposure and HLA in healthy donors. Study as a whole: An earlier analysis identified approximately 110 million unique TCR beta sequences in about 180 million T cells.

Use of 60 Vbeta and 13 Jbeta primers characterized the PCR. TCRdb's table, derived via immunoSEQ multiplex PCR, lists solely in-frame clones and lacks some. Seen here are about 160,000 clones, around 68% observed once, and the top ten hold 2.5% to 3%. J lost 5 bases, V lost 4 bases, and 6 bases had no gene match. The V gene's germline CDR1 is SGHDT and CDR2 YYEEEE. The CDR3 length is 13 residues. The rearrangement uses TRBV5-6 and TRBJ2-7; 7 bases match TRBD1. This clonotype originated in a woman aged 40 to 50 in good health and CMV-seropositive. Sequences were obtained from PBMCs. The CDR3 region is CASSLGTVDEQYF. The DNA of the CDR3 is TGTGCCAGCAGCCTCGGGACAGTTGACGAGCAGTACTTC.